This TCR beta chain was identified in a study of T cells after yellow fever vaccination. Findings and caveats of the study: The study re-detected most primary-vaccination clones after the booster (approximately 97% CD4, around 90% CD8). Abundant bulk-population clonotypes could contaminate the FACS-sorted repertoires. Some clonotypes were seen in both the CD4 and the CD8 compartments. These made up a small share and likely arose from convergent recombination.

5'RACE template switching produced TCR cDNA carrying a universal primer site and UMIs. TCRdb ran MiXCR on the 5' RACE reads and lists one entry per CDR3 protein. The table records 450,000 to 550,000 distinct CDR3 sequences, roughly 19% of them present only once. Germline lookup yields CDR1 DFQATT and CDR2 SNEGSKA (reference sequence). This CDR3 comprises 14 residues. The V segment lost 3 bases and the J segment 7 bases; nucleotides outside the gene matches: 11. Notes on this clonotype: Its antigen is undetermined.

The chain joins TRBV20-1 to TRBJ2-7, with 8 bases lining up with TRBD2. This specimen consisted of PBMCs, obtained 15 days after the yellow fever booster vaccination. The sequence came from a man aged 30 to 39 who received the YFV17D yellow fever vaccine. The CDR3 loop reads CSARSPAGVGEQYF. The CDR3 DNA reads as TGCAGTGCTAGGTCTCCAGCGGGAGTCGGAGAGCAGTACTTC.